This T cell receptor beta chain was sequenced in a study of blood T cell repertoires in COVID-19. Study-level information: The United States, Italy and Spain provided the acute and convalescent COVID-19 samples. PBMCs, B-cell-depleted T cells, or T cells provided the cDNA or gDNA that made up the material.

The germline V and J ends were trimmed by 5 bases and 5 bases, with 15 bases remaining between them. The germline CDR1 and CDR2 sequences are SGHTA and FQGNSA. The CDR3 is 15 residues long. In the study's own analysis: Using reference gene primer amplification, nucleated cell counts were estimated. Measured with immunoSEQ multiplex PCR; TCRdb has only the in-frame clones, and not every one. V and J calls and clone size are given by that table; D and trimming were obtained from the DNA. The top ten hold approximately 20% of the sample, which has 55,000 to 70,000 clones, roughly 87% seen once. The sequence derives from a woman over 75 with COVID-19, enrolled during active disease. J is TRBJ1-4 and V is TRBV7-2; tentatively, D is TRBD1 (5 bases). Sequenced: peripheral blood. The CDR3 loop is CASSPGGAGNEKLFF. In DNA, the CDR3 is TGTGCCAGCAGCCCCGGAGGGGCAGGGAATGAAAAACTGTTTTTT. The complete variable domain, with remaining parts taken from reference TRBV7-2 and TRBJ1-4, reads GAGVSQSPSNKVTEKGKDVELRCDPISGHTALYWYRQSLGQGLEFLIYFQGNSAPDKSGLPSDRFSAERTGGSVSTLTIQRTQQEDSAVYLCASSPGGAGNEKLFFGSGTQLSVL.